A single sample is the source of the 30 T cell receptor beta chains below, sequenced in a study of T cell responses to AZD1222 COVID-19 vaccine. The repertoire was sequenced with immunoSEQ multiplex PCR; TCRdb's copy has only in-frame clones and lacks some. The sample has about 69,000 clones, over 80% seen once; the top ten hold around 27%. This specimen was peripheral blood, taken 28 days after the second AZD1222 dose. The receptors were gathered from an adult who received the AZD1222 COVID-19 vaccine.

By its share, this clone is large. At the DNA level, this CDR3 is encoded by other sequences in the same sample as well. The chain couples TRBV7-9 to TRBJ1-5; D is uncertain. V dropped 1 base and J dropped 4 bases, with 5 bases sitting between them. This CDR3 contains 13 residues. From germline, CDR1 is SEHNR and CDR2 FQNEAQ (reference sequence). The CDR3: CASSLDGNQPQHF. The CDR3, as DNA: TGTGCCAGCAGCTTAGACGGGAATCAGCCCCAGCATTTT.

V is TRBV7-8 and J is TRBJ1-1; 8 bases agree with TRBD1. Germline V gene lookup returns CDR1 SGHVS and CDR2 FQNEAQ. The CDR3 is 14 amino acids. Unmatched junction bases numbered 5, after V lost 5 bases and J lost 3 bases. In DNA, the CDR3 is TGTGCCAGCAGCGGTCAGACAGGGGACACTGAAGCTTTCTTT. Encoded protein: CASSGQTGDTEAFF.

V is TRBV7-9 and J is TRBJ1-4; no clear D gene. Per the germline V gene, CDR1 is SEHNR and CDR2 is FQNEAQ (reference sequence). This CDR3 comprises 14 residues. Trimming left V 2 bases short and J 8 bases short, with 12 bases between. CDR3 bases: TGTGCCAGCAGCTTAAATCGGCCGGAAGAAAAACTGTTTTTT. Encoded protein: CASSLNRPEEKLFF.

On this clone itself: Other DNA sequences in the same sample also yield this CDR3. This chain connects TRBV27 to TRBJ1-3, with a possible D match to TRBD1 (5 bases). V was clipped by 2 bases and J by 4 bases, with 12 bases between them. There are 15 residues in the CDR3. CDR1 and CDR2 from the germline V gene are MNHEY and SMNVEV (reference sequence). The CDR3 bases are TGTGCCAGCAGTTTACGGGACTTATCCGGAAACACCATATATTTT. Its protein is CASSLRDLSGNTIYF.

This clone was seen once. CDR3 in DNA: TGCAGCGTTAACCCGACTAACGGGAACACTGAAGCTTTCTTT. Its translation: CSVNPTNGNTEAFF. V and J are TRBV29-1 and TRBJ1-1; D is uncertain. V gave up 5 bases and J gave up 1 base, with 14 bases separating them. There are 14 residues in the CDR3. CDR1 SQVTM and CDR2 ANQGSEA come from the germline V gene.

This rearrangement joins TRBV5-1 to TRBJ1-1; D perhaps matches TRBD1 (6 bases). Germline assignment: CDR1 SGHRS and CDR2 YFSETQ. V was shortened by 2 bases and J by 3 bases, with 17 bases between the two germline ends. The length of the CDR3 is 16 residues. Here the CDR3 reads CASSFTGGAEDTEAFF. DNA of the CDR3: TGCGCCAGCAGCTTTACGGGGGGCGCTGAGGACACTGAAGCTTTCTTT. Supplemented by reference TRBV5-1 and TRBJ1-1, the full variable domain reads KAGVTQTPRYLIKTRGQQVTLSCSPISGHRSVSWYQQTPGQGLQFLFEYFSETQRNKGNFPGRFSGRQFSNSRSEMNVSTLELGDSALYLCASSFTGGAEDTEAFFGQGTRLTVV.

This chain links TRBV5-1 with TRBJ1-2; D ambiguous. The CDR3 runs to 13 residues. V dropped 5 bases and J dropped 11 bases, with 19 bases sitting between them. CDR1 SGHRS and CDR2 YFSETQ come from the germline V gene. CDR3 in DNA: TGCGCCAGCAGAATAGACTCGAGGGATAGGTACACCTTC. Its translation: CASRIDSRDRYTF.

The chain has TRBV30 and TRBJ1-6; D is undetermined. The germline gives CDR1 GTSNPN, CDR2 SVGIG (reference sequence). V lost 5 bases, J lost 7 bases, and 6 bases lay in between. The CDR3 length is 11 residues. CDR3 bases: TGTGCCTGGGGAGGGAATTCACCCCTCCACTTT. Translation gives CAWGGNSPLHF.

This sequence joins TRBV6-5 and TRBJ2-5; 7 bases agree with TRBD2. The CDR3 covers 13 residues. Per germline, CDR1 MNHEY and CDR2 SVGAGI. J lost 5 bases, V lost 7 bases, and 7 bases had no gene match. CDR3 amino acids: CASMKRGGETQYF. CDR3 DNA sequence: TGTGCCAGCATGAAACGGGGAGGGGAGACCCAGTACTTC.

The V call is TRBV5-4, the J call TRBJ2-1; TRBD1 might be the D (5 bases). Trimming removed 0 bases from V and 9 bases from J, with 7 bases in between. In germline, CDR1 is SGHNT, CDR2 YYREEE (reference sequence). The CDR3 length is 12 residues. The CDR3 DNA follows: TGTGCCAGCAGCTTGGGTAGGGGTGAGCAGTTCTTC. It codes for CASSLGRGEQFF.

This chain joins TRBV5-1 and TRBJ1-4; 7 nucleotides line up with TRBD1. V shed 4 bases, J shed 0 bases, and the junction held 9 bases outside the gene matches. This CDR3 comprises 17 residues. CDR1 is SGHRS, CDR2 YFSETQ, per germline. The CDR3 DNA reads TGCGCCAGCAGCCTAAGACAGGGAGCTCCAACTAATGAAAAACTGTTTTTT. This encodes CASSLRQGAPTNEKLFF.

This clone appeared a single time. The chain uses TRBV4-1 and TRBJ2-7; D is tentatively TRBD1 or TRBD2 (5 bases each). The CDR3 has 17 amino acids. V shed 4 bases and J shed 4 bases, with 23 bases lying between them. CDR1 is MGHRA, CDR2 YSYEKL, per germline. CDR3 sequence (DNA): TGCGCCAGCAGCCTAAAGATAGTACCGGGACCGGATTACGAGCAGTACTTC. This translates into CASSLKIVPGPDYEQYF.

The chain has TRBV5-4 and TRBJ1-6; TRBD1 matches at 7 bases. The V gene end was trimmed by 6 bases and the J gene end by 5 bases; junction bases not matched to a gene: 5. Germline CDR1 reads SGHNT; CDR2 reads YYREEE (reference sequence). The CDR3 contains 14 residues. For the CDR3, the DNA is TGTGCCAGCACCCGGGACAGAGATAATTCACCCCTCCACTTT. Its protein is CASTRDRDNSPLHF.

V gene TRBV29-1 combines with J gene TRBJ1-1; perhaps TRBD1 as D (6 bases). V was shortened by 6 bases and J by 1 base, with 21 bases between the two germline ends. There are 16 residues in the CDR3. Looked up from germline, CDR1 is SQVTM and CDR2 is ANQGSEA. The CDR3 DNA sequence: TGCAGCGTATGCGTGGTACCACAGGGTCCGAACACTGAAGCTTTCTTT. It encodes CSVCVVPQGPNTEAFF. The variable domain in full, with the rest retrieved from reference TRBV29-1 and TRBJ1-1, is SAVISQKPSRDICQRGTSLTIQCQVDSQVTMMFWYRQQPGQSLTLIATANQGSEATYESGFVIDKFPISRPNLTFSTLTVSNMSPEDSSIYLCSVCVVPQGPNTEAFFGQGTRLTVV.

The chain recombines TRBV5-4 with TRBJ2-5, with 9 bases that match TRBD2. V lost 4 bases, J lost 3 bases, and 10 bases stayed unmatched. Germline values: CDR1 SGHNT, CDR2 YYREEE (reference sequence). The CDR3 has 16 amino acids. This CDR3 reads CASSRIAGVVEETQYF. The CDR3 DNA is TGTGCCAGCAGCCGCATAGCGGGAGTGGTGGAAGAGACCCAGTACTTC.

The V and J genes are TRBV29-1 and TRBJ1-2; D ambiguous. CDR3 length: 11 residues. The germline V and J ends were trimmed by 4 bases and 4 bases, with 7 bases remaining between them. The germline V gene has CDR1 SQVTM and CDR2 ANQGSEA. The CDR3 DNA is TGCAGCGTTGCCAGGTCCTATGGCTACACCTTC. Protein product: CSVARSYGYTF.

The chain employs TRBV7-9 and TRBJ2-1; no clear D. Germline CDR1 SEHNR, CDR2 FQNEAQ (reference sequence). The germline V and J ends were trimmed by 5 bases and 8 bases, with 10 bases remaining between them. The CDR3 is 12 residues long. This CDR3 reads CASSLDWHEQFF. The CDR3 DNA follows: TGTGCCAGCAGCCTCGACTGGCATGAGCAGTTCTTC.

This clone was seen only a few times. This chain connects TRBV12-3 or TRBV12-4 to TRBJ1-5, with D perhaps TRBD1 (5 bases). V lost 7 bases and J 11 bases, leaving 18 bases between the germline ends. CDR3 length equals 13 residues. The CDR3 loop reads CASKDTRRGAQHF. The CDR3 bases are TGTGCCAGCAAGGACACACGCAGAGGTGCCCAGCATTTT.

This chain connects TRBV5-1 to TRBJ2-7; the D gene is possibly TRBD2 (5 bases). V was trimmed by 1 base and J by 7 bases, leaving 12 bases between them. The germline V gene has CDR1 SGHRS and CDR2 YFSETQ. This CDR3 has 13 residues. The CDR3 nucleotides read TGCGCCAGCAGCTTGCACCCCTCGGGAGAGCAGTACTTC. It specifies CASSLHPSGEQYF. Complete variable domain (other parts from reference TRBV5-1 and TRBJ2-7): KAGVTQTPRYLIKTRGQQVTLSCSPISGHRSVSWYQQTPGQGLQFLFEYFSETQRNKGNFPGRFSGRQFSNSRSEMNVSTLELGDSALYLCASSLHPSGEQYFGPGTRLTVT.

The genes are TRBV10-3 and TRBJ1-1; D not resolved. This CDR3 has 14 amino acids. Between the trimmed V and J ends, which lost 4 bases and 0 bases, there was a span of 9 bases. CDR1 and CDR2 (germline): ENHRY, SYGVKD. The CDR3 protein is CAISAGNMNTEAFF. The DNA for the CDR3 is TGTGCCATCAGTGCGGGTAACATGAACACTGAAGCTTTCTTT.

J is TRBJ1-1 and V is TRBV19; maybe TRBD1 (5 bases). Trimming took 2 bases from V and 6 from J, leaving 13 bases between them. The CDR3 is 14 residues long. In germline, CDR1 is LNHDA, CDR2 SQIVND (reference sequence). The CDR3 nucleotides are TGTGCCAGTAGTATAAGAGGCACAGGCCCTGAAGCTTTCTTT. As protein: CASSIRGTGPEAFF.

The rearrangement joins TRBV2 to TRBJ1-1; TRBD1 is a possible D gene (6 bases). Deletions cut 7 bases from V and 6 bases from J, with 18 bases between. There are 14 residues in the CDR3. Germline values: CDR1 SNHLY, CDR2 FYNNEI. In DNA, the CDR3 is TGTGCCAGCATGACGACGGAGGGGGTATCTGAAGCTTTCTTT. This sequence encodes CASMTTEGVSEAFF.

This clone was observed a single time. The chain joins TRBV3-1 (or the pseudogene TRBV3-2) to TRBJ1-2; D might be TRBD1 (6 bases). Trimming left V 1 base short and J 6 bases short, with 9 bases between. This CDR3 region has 13 residues. Germline CDR1 LGHDT, CDR2 YNNKEL (reference sequence). DNA of the CDR3: TGTGCCAGCAGCCAAGTTGCAGGGGATGGCTACACCTTC. Its translation: CASSQVAGDGYTF.

The chain carries TRBV10-3 and TRBJ2-2; D ambiguous. The CDR3 totals 12 residues. V was cut by 10 bases and J by 5 bases, with 11 bases left in between. Germline assignment: CDR1 ENHRY and CDR2 SYGVKD. This CDR3 is CATRPLTGELFF. CDR3 sequence (DNA): TGTGCCACCAGACCTCTGACCGGGGAGCTGTTTTTT.

The V and J genes are TRBV5-1 and TRBJ1-1; no firm D call. Between the trimmed V and J ends, which lost 0 bases and 1 base, there was a span of 10 bases. The CDR3 contains 15 residues. Germline values: CDR1 SGHRS, CDR2 YFSETQ. The CDR3 nucleotides are TGCGCCAGCAGCTTGGATCTAAGTACGAACACTGAAGCTTTCTTT. Residues: CASSLDLSTNTEAFF.

The CDR3 reads CASSSGHYETQYF. The CDR3 nucleotides read TGTGCCAGCAGCTCGGGACACTATGAGACCCAGTACTTC. The chain joins TRBV7-9 to TRBJ2-5; weak D call: TRBD1 (6 bases). From germline, CDR1 is SEHNR and CDR2 FQNEAQ (reference sequence). V was trimmed by 4 bases and J by 5 bases, leaving 11 bases between them. CDR3 length equals 13 residues.

V and J are TRBV24-1 and TRBJ2-1; 10 bases map to TRBD1. The CDR3 contains 15 residues. The V and J ends lost 5 bases and 5 bases, in that order; junction bases with no gene match: 5. Germline loops: CDR1 KGHDR, CDR2 SFDVKD. The DNA for the CDR3 is TGTGCCACCAGTGCCCGGGACAGGGGTCACAATGAGCAGTTCTTC. Translation: CATSARDRGHNEQFF.

The chain recombines TRBV18 with TRBJ1-5; the D is unclear. In germline, CDR1 is KGHSH, CDR2 LQKENI. The CDR3 length is 13 residues. Trimming stripped 6 bases from V and 7 bases from J, with 13 bases between. CDR3 DNA sequence: TGTGCCAGCTCCGAGTCCCCGCGGCAGCCCCAGCATTTT. Its protein is CASSESPRQPQHF.

J is TRBJ1-5 and V is TRBV6-5, with TRBD1 as a possible D gene (5 bases). The germline CDR1 and CDR2 sequences are MNHEY and SVGAGI. Trimming took 6 bases from V and 7 from J, leaving 13 bases between them. This CDR3 comprises 13 residues. CDR3 nucleotides: TGTGCCAGCAGGGGGCTCCGCGACCAGCCCCAGCATTTT. It codes for CASRGLRDQPQHF.

The chain combines TRBV7-2 with TRBJ2-7, with 11 nucleotides matching TRBD1. The CDR3 extends over 16 amino acids. V shed 5 bases, J shed 2 bases, and the junction held 8 bases outside the gene matches. Germline V gene sequence: CDR1 SGHTA, CDR2 FQGNSA. This chain's CDR3 is CASSLTGTGGTYEQYF. CDR3 coding DNA: TGTGCCAGCAGCCTGACCGGGACAGGGGGTACCTACGAGCAGTACTTC.